The 24 T cell receptor beta chains below all came from one sample that was sequenced in a study of T cell changes during pregnancy in multiple sclerosis. Sequenced by immunoSEQ multiplex PCR; TCRdb stores in-frame clones only, minus some. The sample carries 35,000 to 50,000 clones, about 87% recorded once. Sequences were derived from CD4+ T cells from peripheral blood mononuclear cells, sampled in the second trimester of pregnancy. These receptors were obtained from a female donor with multiple sclerosis, enrolled in a pregnancy study.

The chain has TRBV6-1 and TRBJ1-4; D is uncertain. CDR3 length: 12 amino acids. Germline CDR1 and CDR2: MNHNS and SASEGT. V lost 1 base and J lost 11, with 8 bases in between. CDR3 sequence: CASSEVGSKLFF. CDR3 bases: TGTGCCAGCAGTGAAGTCGGGTCCAAACTGTTTTTT.

V and J are TRBV5-1 and TRBJ1-2; 8 nucleotides match TRBD1. V shed 4 bases and J 2 bases; nucleotides not matched to a gene: 7. The CDR3 sequence is 15 residues long. The V gene's germline CDR1 is SGHRS and CDR2 YFSETQ. CDR3 DNA sequence: TGCGCCAGCAGCGCCTCGCGACAGGGGAACTATGGCTACACCTTC. Translation: CASSASRQGNYGYTF.

The chain has TRBV5-1 and TRBJ2-1; TRBD1 is a possible D gene (6 bases). Per the germline V gene, CDR1 is SGHRS and CDR2 is YFSETQ. V lost 5 bases and J 10 bases, leaving 19 bases between the germline ends. The CDR3 is made up of 14 amino acids. CDR3 in DNA: TGCGCCAGCAGAGGCGTTGGGGGCCCGGGGGAGCAGTTCTTC. The encoded protein is CASRGVGGPGEQFF.

V is TRBV29-1 and J is TRBJ2-3; tentatively, D is TRBD2 (5 bases). V shed 6 bases and J shed 8 bases, with 18 bases lying between them. From germline, CDR1 is SQVTM and CDR2 ANQGSEA. This CDR3 contains 13 residues. The CDR3 DNA sequence: TGCAGCGTGCGTGTGAGGGAACATGGTACGCAGTATTTT. Its protein is CSVRVREHGTQYF.

The V and J genes are TRBV2 and TRBJ2-1; 9 bases match TRBD2. The germline V gene encodes CDR1 SNHLY and CDR2 FYNNEI. V was pared by 3 bases and J by 7 bases, with 7 bases of the junction left unmatched. The length of the CDR3 is 15 residues. CDR3 nucleotides: TGTGCCAGCAGTGAGTGGCTAGCGGGGTCGAATGAGCAGTTCTTC. Protein: CASSEWLAGSNEQFF.

V is TRBV2 and J is TRBJ2-3, with no clear D. The V and J ends lost 6 bases and 0 bases respectively, with 10 bases between them. The CDR3 loop spans 14 amino acids. Germline lookup yields CDR1 SNHLY and CDR2 FYNNEI. CDR3 DNA: TGTGCCAGCAGGCCCACAGCAAGCACAGATACGCAGTATTTT. Protein sequence: CASRPTASTDTQYF.

The J gene is TRBJ2-7, the V gene TRBV6-6; TRBD2 agrees at 12 bases. The CDR3 runs to 13 residues. Per the germline V gene, CDR1 is MNHNY and CDR2 is SVGAGI (reference sequence). V shed 6 bases and J 4 bases; nucleotides not matched to a gene: 1. CDR3 amino acids: CASRTSGSYEQYF. The CDR3 DNA reads as TGTGCCAGCAGGACTAGCGGGAGTTACGAGCAGTACTTC.

The V call is TRBV7-6, the J call TRBJ2-3, with 12 nucleotides matching TRBD2. Germline lookup yields CDR1 SGHVS and CDR2 FNYEAQ. V lost 3 bases, J lost 1 base, and 8 bases stayed unmatched. This CDR3 comprises 18 residues. The CDR3 loop is CASSFQTSGRLRTDTQYF. In DNA, the CDR3 is TGTGCCAGCAGCTTTCAAACTAGCGGGAGGCTTCGCACAGATACGCAGTATTTT.

The V and J genes are TRBV15 and TRBJ1-2; D not resolved. This CDR3 contains 14 residues. Trimming took off 2 bases at V and 1 base at J, with 8 bases between the two ends. Germline CDR1 is LNHNV and CDR2 is YYDKDF (reference sequence). The CDR3 coding sequence is TGTGCCACCAGCAGACCGGGATTTAACTATGGCTACACCTTC. Amino acids: CATSRPGFNYGYTF.

This clone was detected once. V is TRBV10-3 and J is TRBJ2-2, with 8 bases that match TRBD2. CDR3 length: 16 amino acids. V was pared by 3 bases and J by 1 base, with 4 bases of the junction left unmatched. The germline V gene has CDR1 ENHRY and CDR2 SYGVKD. The CDR3 reads CAISESGRLNTGELFF. CDR3 nucleotides: TGTGCCATCAGTGAAAGCGGGAGATTGAACACCGGGGAGCTGTTTTTT.

This rearrangement joins TRBV27 to TRBJ2-1; maybe TRBD2 (6 bases). Trimming stripped 4 bases from V and 2 bases from J, with 15 bases between. Germline values: CDR1 MNHEY, CDR2 SMNVEV (reference sequence). The CDR3 is made up of 16 amino acids. In DNA, the CDR3 is TGTGCCAGCAGTTCACCCGGGAGTAGGGCCTACAATGAGCAGTTCTTC. It yields the protein CASSSPGSRAYNEQFF.

J is TRBJ2-1 and V is TRBV19; D perhaps matches TRBD2 (6 bases). This CDR3 has 14 amino acids. Germline V gives CDR1 LNHDA, CDR2 SQIVND (reference sequence). V gave up 4 bases and J gave up 6 bases, with 13 bases separating them. CDR3 coding DNA: TGTGCCAGTAGTACCGGAGGGGAGGTCAATGAGCAGTTCTTC. Amino acids: CASSTGGEVNEQFF.

This clone was seen only once. The chain links TRBV11-3 to TRBJ2-3; 12 nucleotides match TRBD2. CDR1 and CDR2 from the germline V gene are SGHNT and YENEEA. The ends lost 5 bases at V and 3 bases at J; junction bases unmatched: 6. The CDR3 runs 16 residues. The CDR3 DNA reads as TGTGCCAGCAGCCCGGGGACTAGCGGGTTGACAGATACGCAGTATTTT. This translates into CASSPGTSGLTDTQYF.

The chain links TRBV19 to TRBJ1-2, with D possibly TRBD1 on 6 matching bases. The V gene's germline CDR1 is LNHDA and CDR2 SQIVND (reference sequence). V gave up 0 bases and J gave up 2 bases, with 10 bases separating them. The CDR3 length is 15 residues. The chain's CDR3 is CASSIDLGQNYGYTF. CDR3 in DNA: TGTGCCAGTAGTATAGATCTAGGACAGAACTATGGCTACACCTTC.

The V and J genes are TRBV5-1 and TRBJ2-5; 9 positions match TRBD2. The tail of the sequence fits TRBJ2-7 better, so the J call may be wrong. This CDR3 contains 13 residues. Germline V gene sequence: CDR1 SGHRS, CDR2 YFSETQ. CDR3 sequence reads: CASSPSGDYEQYF. CDR3 in DNA: TGCGCCAGCAGCCCTAGCGGGGACTACGAGCAGTACTTC.

V is TRBV19 and J is TRBJ2-1, with 15 bases identical to TRBD2. J lost 7 bases, V lost 6 bases, and 4 bases had no gene match. This CDR3 contains 15 residues. Germline V CDR1 and CDR2: LNHDA, SQIVND (reference sequence). In nucleotides, the CDR3 is TGTGCCAGTAGGGGACTAGCGGGAGGCCCGAATGAGCAGTTCTTC. This codes for CASRGLAGGPNEQFF.

The V and J genes are TRBV7-2 and TRBJ2-3; D remains ambiguous. Between the trimmed V and J ends, which lost 3 bases and 6 bases, there was a span of 10 bases. The CDR3 is 13 amino acids. Germline lookup yields CDR1 SGHTA and CDR2 FQGNSA. CDR3 bases: TGTGCCAGCAGCTTGGCCGGGTGGGATACGCAGTATTTT. Encoded protein: CASSLAGWDTQYF.

This chain uses TRBV13 with TRBJ2-1; D is possibly TRBD1 (6 bases). This CDR3 contains 15 residues. CDR1 is PRHDT, CDR2 FYEKMQ, per germline (reference sequence). Trimming removed 1 base at V and 8 bases at J, with 15 bases between. Here the CDR3 DNA reads TGTGCCAGCAGCTTAGCTATACAGGGCATCGATGAGCAGTTCTTC. Protein: CASSLAIQGIDEQFF.

The V and J genes are TRBV5-1 and TRBJ1-6, with D maybe TRBD1 (5 bases). This CDR3 spans 15 amino acids. V was shortened by 1 base and J by 8 bases, with 13 bases between the two germline ends. Germline assignment: CDR1 SGHRS and CDR2 YFSETQ. CDR3 in DNA: TGCGCCAGCAGCTTGCGGCAGGGAAAGGATTCACCCCTCCACTTT. It codes for CASSLRQGKDSPLHF. Using reference TRBV5-1 and TRBJ1-6 for the parts outside the CDR3, the full variable domain is KAGVTQTPRYLIKTRGQQVTLSCSPISGHRSVSWYQQTPGQGLQFLFEYFSETQRNKGNFPGRFSGRQFSNSRSEMNVSTLELGDSALYLCASSLRQGKDSPLHFGNGTRLTVT.

The gene calls are TRBV5-1 and TRBJ1-1; D is possibly TRBD1 (5 bases). The ends were cut back, 2 bases at V and 4 bases at J, with 18 bases in the middle. This CDR3 has 16 residues. Looked up from germline, CDR1 is SGHRS and CDR2 is YFSETQ. The CDR3 region is CASSLKDRQTSTEAFF. The CDR3 coding sequence is TGCGCCAGCAGCTTAAAAGACAGACAGACGAGCACTGAAGCTTTCTTT. Full variable domain (outside the CDR3, taken from reference TRBV5-1 and TRBJ1-1): KAGVTQTPRYLIKTRGQQVTLSCSPISGHRSVSWYQQTPGQGLQFLFEYFSETQRNKGNFPGRFSGRQFSNSRSEMNVSTLELGDSALYLCASSLKDRQTSTEAFFGQGTRLTVV.

The chain uses TRBV21-1 and TRBJ2-7; no DNA check was done on the table's D call, TRBD1. TRBV21-1 is annotated as a pseudogene. The CDR3 has 13 residues. DNA of the CDR3: TGTGCCAGCAGCGCGGACAGTGGCTACGAGCAGTACTTC. Translating gives CASSADSGYEQYF.

The J gene is TRBJ2-4, the V gene TRBV5-4; possible D gene TRBD2, 5 bases. V shed 0 bases and J shed 7 bases, with 11 bases lying between them. Looked up from germline, CDR1 is SGHNT and CDR2 is YYREEE (reference sequence). The CDR3 covers 14 residues. CDR3 DNA: TGTGCCAGCAGCTTGGCCGGGGAAGGGAACATTCAGTACTTC. Translating gives CASSLAGEGNIQYF.

This chain uses TRBV7-2 with TRBJ2-5, with D maybe TRBD1 (8 bases). The V end was cut by 2 bases, the J end by 4 bases, with 14 bases between. CDR1 and CDR2 (germline): SGHTA, FQGNSA. This CDR3 contains 15 residues. CDR3 residues: CASSLYRGGRETQYF. As DNA, the CDR3 is TGTGCCAGCAGCTTATACAGGGGGGGTAGAGAGACCCAGTACTTC.

The rearrangement uses TRBV2 and TRBJ2-5, with 9 bases fitting TRBD2. Germline assignment: CDR1 SNHLY and CDR2 FYNNEI. CDR3 length: 14 amino acids. Unmatched junction bases numbered 5, after V lost 4 bases and J lost 5 bases. The chain's CDR3 is CASSVSGSGETQYF. The CDR3 DNA follows: TGTGCCAGCAGTGTTAGCGGGAGTGGGGAGACCCAGTACTTC.